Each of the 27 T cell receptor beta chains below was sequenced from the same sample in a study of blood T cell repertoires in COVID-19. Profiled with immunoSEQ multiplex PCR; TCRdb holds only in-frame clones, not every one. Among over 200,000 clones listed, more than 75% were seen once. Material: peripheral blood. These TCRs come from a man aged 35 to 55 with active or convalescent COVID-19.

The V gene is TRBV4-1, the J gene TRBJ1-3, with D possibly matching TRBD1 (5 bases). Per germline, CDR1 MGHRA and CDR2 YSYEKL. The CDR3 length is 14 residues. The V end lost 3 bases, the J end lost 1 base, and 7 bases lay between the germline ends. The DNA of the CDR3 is TGCGCCAGCAGCCAGGCAGGGTCTGGAAACACCATATATTTT. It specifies CASSQAGSGNTIYF.

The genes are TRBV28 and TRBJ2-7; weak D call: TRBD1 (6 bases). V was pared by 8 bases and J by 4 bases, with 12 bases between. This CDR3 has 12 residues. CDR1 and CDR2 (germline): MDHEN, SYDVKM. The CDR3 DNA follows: TGTGCCAGCGCGGACAGTTTATACGAGCAGTACTTC. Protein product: CASADSLYEQYF.

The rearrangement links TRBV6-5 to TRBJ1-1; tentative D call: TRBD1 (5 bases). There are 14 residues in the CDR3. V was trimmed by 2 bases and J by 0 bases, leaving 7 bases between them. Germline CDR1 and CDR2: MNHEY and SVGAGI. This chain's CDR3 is CASSYGALNTEAFF. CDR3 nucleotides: TGTGCCAGCAGTTACGGGGCACTGAACACTGAAGCTTTCTTT.

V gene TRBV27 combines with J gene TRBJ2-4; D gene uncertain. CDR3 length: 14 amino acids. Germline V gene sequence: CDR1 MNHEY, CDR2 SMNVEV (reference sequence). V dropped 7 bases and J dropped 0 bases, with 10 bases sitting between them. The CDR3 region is CASTSLSAKNIQYF. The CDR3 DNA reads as TGTGCCAGCACCAGTCTTTCAGCCAAAAACATTCAGTACTTC.

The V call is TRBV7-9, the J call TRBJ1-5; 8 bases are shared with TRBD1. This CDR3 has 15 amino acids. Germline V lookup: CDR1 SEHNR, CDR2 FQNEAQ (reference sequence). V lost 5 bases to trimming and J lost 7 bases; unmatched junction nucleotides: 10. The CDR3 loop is CASSRGQGRGQPQHF. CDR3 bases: TGTGCCAGCAGCCGAGGACAGGGACGAGGGCAGCCCCAGCATTTT.

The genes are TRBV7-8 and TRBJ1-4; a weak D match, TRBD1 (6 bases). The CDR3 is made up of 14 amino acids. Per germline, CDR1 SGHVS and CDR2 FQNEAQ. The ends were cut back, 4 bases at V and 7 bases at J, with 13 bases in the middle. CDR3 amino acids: CASSSRGLGEKLFF. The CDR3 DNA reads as TGTGCCAGCAGCTCTAGGGGGTTAGGTGAAAAACTGTTTTTT.

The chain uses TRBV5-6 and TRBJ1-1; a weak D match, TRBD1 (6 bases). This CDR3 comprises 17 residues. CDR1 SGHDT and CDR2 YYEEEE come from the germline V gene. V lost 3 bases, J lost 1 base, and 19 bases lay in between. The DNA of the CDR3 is TGTGCCAGCAGCTCTCCGGGACAAGGGCATCCGAACACTGAAGCTTTCTTT. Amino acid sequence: CASSSPGQGHPNTEAFF.

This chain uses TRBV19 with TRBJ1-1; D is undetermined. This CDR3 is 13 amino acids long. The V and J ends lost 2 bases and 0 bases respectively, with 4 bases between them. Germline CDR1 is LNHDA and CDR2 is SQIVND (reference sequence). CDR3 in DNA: TGTGCCAGTAGTATAATTATGAACACTGAAGCTTTCTTT. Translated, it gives CASSIIMNTEAFF.

Here the CDR3 reads CASTDITTEAFF. CDR3 DNA sequence: TGTGCCAGCACCGACATTACAACTGAAGCTTTCTTT. The V gene is TRBV28, the J gene TRBJ1-1; D unresolved. Germline CDR1 and CDR2: MDHEN and SYDVKM. V lost 7 bases and J 5 bases, leaving 11 bases between the germline ends. This CDR3 is 12 amino acids long.

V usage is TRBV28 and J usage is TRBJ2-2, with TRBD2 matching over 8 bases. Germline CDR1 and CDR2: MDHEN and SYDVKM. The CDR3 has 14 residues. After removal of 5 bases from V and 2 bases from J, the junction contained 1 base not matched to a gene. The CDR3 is CASSAGGNTGELFF. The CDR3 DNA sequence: TGTGCCAGCAGTGCGGGGGGAAACACCGGGGAGCTGTTTTTT.

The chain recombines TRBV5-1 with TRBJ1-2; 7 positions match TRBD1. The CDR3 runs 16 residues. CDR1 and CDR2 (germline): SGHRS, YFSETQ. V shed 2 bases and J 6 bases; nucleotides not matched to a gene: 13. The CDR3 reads CASSFARDSVDHGYTF. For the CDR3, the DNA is TGCGCCAGCAGCTTCGCGCGGGACAGTGTTGATCATGGCTACACCTTC.

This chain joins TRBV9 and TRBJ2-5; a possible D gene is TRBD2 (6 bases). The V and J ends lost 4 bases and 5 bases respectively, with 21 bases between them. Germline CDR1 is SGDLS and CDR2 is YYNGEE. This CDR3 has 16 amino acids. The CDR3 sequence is CASSPTAASAGETQYF. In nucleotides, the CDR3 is TGTGCCAGCAGCCCCACCGCGGCGAGCGCGGGGGAGACCCAGTACTTC.

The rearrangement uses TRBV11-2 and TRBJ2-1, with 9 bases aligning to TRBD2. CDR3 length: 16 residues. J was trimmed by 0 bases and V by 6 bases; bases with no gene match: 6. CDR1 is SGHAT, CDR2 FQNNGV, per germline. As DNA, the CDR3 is TGTGCCAGCAGTCGCGGGGGGGAGAGCTCCTACAATGAGCAGTTCTTC. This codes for CASSRGGESSYNEQFF.

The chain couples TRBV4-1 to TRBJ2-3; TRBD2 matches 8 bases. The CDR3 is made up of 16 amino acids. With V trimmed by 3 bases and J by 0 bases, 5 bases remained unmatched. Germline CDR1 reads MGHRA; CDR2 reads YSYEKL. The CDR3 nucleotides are TGCGCCAGCAGCCAGTCCGCTAGCGGGAGCACAGATACGCAGTATTTT. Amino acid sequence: CASSQSASGSTDTQYF.

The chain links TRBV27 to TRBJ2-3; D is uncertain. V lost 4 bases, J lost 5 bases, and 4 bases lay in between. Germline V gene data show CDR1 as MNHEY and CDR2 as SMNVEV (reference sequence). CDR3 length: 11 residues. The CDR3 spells CASSSLDTQYF. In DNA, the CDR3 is TGTGCCAGCAGTTCCCTAGATACGCAGTATTTT.

The CDR3 loop reads CASSPTTGGDTQYF. CDR3 DNA: TGCGCCAGCAGCCCTACGACAGGTGGAGATACGCAGTATTTT. V is TRBV5-1 and J is TRBJ2-3; the D gene is possibly TRBD1 (6 bases). From germline, CDR1 is SGHRS and CDR2 YFSETQ. There are 14 residues in the CDR3. Deletions cut 4 bases from V and 5 bases from J, with 14 bases between.

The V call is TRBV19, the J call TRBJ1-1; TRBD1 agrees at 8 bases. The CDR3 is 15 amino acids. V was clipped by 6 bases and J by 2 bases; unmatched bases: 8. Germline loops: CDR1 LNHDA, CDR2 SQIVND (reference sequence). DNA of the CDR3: TGTGCCAGTAGCCCGACAGGGGCCACTAACACTGAAGCTTTCTTT. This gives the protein CASSPTGATNTEAFF.

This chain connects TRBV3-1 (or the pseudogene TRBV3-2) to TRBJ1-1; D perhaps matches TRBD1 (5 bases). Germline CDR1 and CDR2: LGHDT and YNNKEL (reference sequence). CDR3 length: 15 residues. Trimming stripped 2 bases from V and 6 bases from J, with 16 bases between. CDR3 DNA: TGTGCCAGCAGCCAATACGGGGGGTTTCGAGCTGAAGCTTTCTTT. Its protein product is CASSQYGGFRAEAFF.

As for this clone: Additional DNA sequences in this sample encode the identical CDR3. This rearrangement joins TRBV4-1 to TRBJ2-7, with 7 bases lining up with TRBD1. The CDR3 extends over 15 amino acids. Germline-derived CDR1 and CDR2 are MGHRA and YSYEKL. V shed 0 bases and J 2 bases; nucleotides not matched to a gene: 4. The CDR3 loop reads CASSQDRDSPYEQYF. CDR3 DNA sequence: TGCGCCAGCAGCCAAGATCGGGACAGCCCCTACGAGCAGTACTTC.

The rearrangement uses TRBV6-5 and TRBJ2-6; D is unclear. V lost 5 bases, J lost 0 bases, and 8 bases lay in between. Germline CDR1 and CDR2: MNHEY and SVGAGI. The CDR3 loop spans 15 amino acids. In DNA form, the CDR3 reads TGTGCCAGCAGTATTCCGGGCTCTGGGGCCAACGTCCTGACTTTC. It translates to CASSIPGSGANVLTF.

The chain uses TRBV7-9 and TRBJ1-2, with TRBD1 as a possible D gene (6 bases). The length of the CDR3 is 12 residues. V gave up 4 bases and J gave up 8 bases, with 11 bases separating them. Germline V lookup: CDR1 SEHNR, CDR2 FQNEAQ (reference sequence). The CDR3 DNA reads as TGTGCCAGCAGCTACGGACAGAACGGCTACACCTTC. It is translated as CASSYGQNGYTF.

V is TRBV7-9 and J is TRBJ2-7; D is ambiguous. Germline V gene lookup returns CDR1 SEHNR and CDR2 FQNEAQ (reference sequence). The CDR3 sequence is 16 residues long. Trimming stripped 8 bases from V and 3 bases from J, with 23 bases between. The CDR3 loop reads CASQHAVPLKGYEQYF. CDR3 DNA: TGTGCCAGCCAACATGCGGTCCCCCTGAAAGGCTACGAGCAGTACTTC.

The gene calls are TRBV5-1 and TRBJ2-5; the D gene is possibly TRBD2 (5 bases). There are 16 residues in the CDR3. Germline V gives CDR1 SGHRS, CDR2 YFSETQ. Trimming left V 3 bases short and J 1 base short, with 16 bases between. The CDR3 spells CASSWPLRAAQETQYF. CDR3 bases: TGCGCCAGCAGCTGGCCCTTGCGGGCGGCCCAAGAGACCCAGTACTTC.

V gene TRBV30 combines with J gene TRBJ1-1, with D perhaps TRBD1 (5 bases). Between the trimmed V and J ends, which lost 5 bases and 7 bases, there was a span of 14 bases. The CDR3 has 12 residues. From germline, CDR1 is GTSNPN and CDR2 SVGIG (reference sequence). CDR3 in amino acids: CAWDGGAGEAFF. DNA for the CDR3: TGTGCCTGGGACGGGGGAGCGGGTGAAGCTTTCTTT.

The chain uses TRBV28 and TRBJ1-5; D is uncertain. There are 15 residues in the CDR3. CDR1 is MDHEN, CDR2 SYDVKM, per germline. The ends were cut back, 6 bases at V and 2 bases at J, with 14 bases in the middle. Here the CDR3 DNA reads TGTGCCAGCAGCCCCGGGAGGAGGGGCAATCAGCCCCAGCATTTT. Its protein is CASSPGRRGNQPQHF. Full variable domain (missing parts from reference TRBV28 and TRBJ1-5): DVKVTQSSRYLVKRTGEKVFLECVQDMDHENMFWYRQDPGLGLRLIYFSYDVKMKEKGDIPEGYSVSREKKERFSLILESASTNQTSMYLCASSPGRRGNQPQHFGDGTRLSIL.

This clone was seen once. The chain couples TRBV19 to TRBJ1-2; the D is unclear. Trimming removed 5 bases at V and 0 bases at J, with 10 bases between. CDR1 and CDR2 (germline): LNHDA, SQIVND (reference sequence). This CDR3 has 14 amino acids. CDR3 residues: CASSGQEANYGYTF. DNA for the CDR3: TGTGCCAGTAGTGGGCAAGAAGCTAACTATGGCTACACCTTC.

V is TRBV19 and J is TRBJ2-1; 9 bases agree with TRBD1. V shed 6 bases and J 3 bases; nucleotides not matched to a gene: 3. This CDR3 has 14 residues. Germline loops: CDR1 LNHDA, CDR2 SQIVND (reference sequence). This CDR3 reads CASRPGQGYNEQFF. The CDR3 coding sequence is TGTGCCAGTAGGCCGGGACAGGGCTACAATGAGCAGTTCTTC.